Listed here are 11 T cell receptor beta chains from one sample, sequenced in a study of response to subunit inactivated influenza vaccine. A single record per CDR3 protein comes from TCRdb applying MiXCR to the RT-PCR reads. The repertoire holds around 760,000 distinct CDR3 sequences, with about 15% as singletons. This specimen was PBMCs from blood, taken 14 to 15 days before vaccination. Every receptor here comes from a man in his fifties who received an inactivated influenza vaccine.

This clonotype came up many times. The rearrangement links TRBV6-1 to TRBJ1-5; no definite D call. From germline, CDR1 is MNHNS and CDR2 SASEGT. The germline V and J ends were trimmed by 6 bases and 2 bases, with 2 bases remaining between them. There are 11 residues in the CDR3. The CDR3 DNA follows: TGTGCCAGCAGGGGCAATCAGCCCCAGCATTTT. Translation gives CASRGNQPQHF.

The chain has TRBV12-3 or TRBV12-4 and TRBJ1-6; TRBD1 matches 11 bases. There are 15 residues in the CDR3. J was trimmed by 6 bases and V by 6 bases; bases with no gene match: 4. The DNA for the CDR3 is TGTGCCAGCAGGGGACAGGGGGATGGTAATTCACCCCTCCACTTT. Amino acid sequence: CASRGQGDGNSPLHF.

In DNA, the CDR3 is TGCAGTGCGCACACCAGGGGGCCCAGCTCCTACAATGAGCAGTTCTTC. This encodes CSAHTRGPSSYNEQFF. This chain links TRBV20-1 with TRBJ2-1; 8 bases agree with TRBD1. The CDR3 loop spans 16 amino acids. Trimming cost V 6 bases and J 0 bases; bases outside gene matches: 10. The V gene's germline CDR1 is DFQATT and CDR2 SNEGSKA (reference sequence).

This sequence joins TRBV9 and TRBJ1-3, with D maybe TRBD1 (6 bases). Germline assignment: CDR1 SGDLS and CDR2 YYNGEE. The germline V and J ends were trimmed by 5 bases and 0 bases, with 24 bases remaining between them. The CDR3 extends over 19 amino acids. The CDR3 nucleotides are TGTGCCAGCAGTAAACGTGGGCGACAGGCGACCAACTCTGGAAACACCATATATTTT. Protein: CASSKRGRQATNSGNTIYF.

Here the CDR3 DNA reads TGTGCCAGCAGCGCTGACAGGCTTACTTCTGAAGCTTTCTTT. Protein product: CASSADRLTSEAFF. This chain joins TRBV14 and TRBJ1-1; D is perhaps TRBD1 (6 bases). V was shortened by 5 bases and J by 6 bases, with 16 bases between the two germline ends. Germline V lookup: CDR1 SGHDN, CDR2 FVKESK. This CDR3 has 14 residues. Full variable domain (rest looked up from reference TRBV14 and TRBJ1-1): EAGVTQFPSHSVIEKGQTVTLRCDPISGHDNLYWYRRVMGKEIKFLLHFVKESKQDESGMPNNRFLAERTGGTYSTLKVQPAELEDSGVYFCASSADRLTSEAFFGQGTRLTVV.

Many counts were recorded for this clonotype. The chain employs TRBV7-2 and TRBJ2-1; TRBD1 is a possible D gene (6 bases). Germline CDR1 is SGHTA and CDR2 is FQGNSA. This CDR3 has 13 residues. Trimming stripped 2 bases from V and 10 bases from J, with 12 bases between. In DNA form, the CDR3 reads TGTGCCAGCAGCTTAATGGGGGCAGGAGAGCAGTTCTTC. Protein product: CASSLMGAGEQFF.

This chain links TRBV6-2 or TRBV6-3 with TRBJ1-2; D unclear. Germline V gene data show CDR1 as MNHEY and CDR2 as SVGEGT. Trimming took 1 base from V and 1 from J, leaving 10 bases between them. The CDR3 length is 15 residues. CDR3 amino acids: CASSYYRPDNYGYTF. The CDR3 bases are TGTGCCAGCAGTTACTACAGACCCGATAACTATGGCTACACCTTC.

There are a few counts of this clonotype. The rearrangement links TRBV4-3 to TRBJ1-2; 8 nucleotides agree with TRBD1. The CDR3 is 15 amino acids. CDR1 is LGHNA, CDR2 YSLEER, per germline. The junction had 9 bases not matched to a gene; V was cut back by 4 bases and J by 5 bases. As DNA, the CDR3 is TGCGCCAGCAGCCCAGACAGGGGTGGAGGTTATGGCTACACCTTC. Its translation: CASSPDRGGGYGYTF.

This clonotype showed up just a few times. The rearrangement uses TRBV4-2 and TRBJ2-7; TRBD2 aligns across 9 bases. The CDR3 covers 18 residues. Per the germline V gene, CDR1 is LGHNA and CDR2 is YNFKEQ. The ends lost 4 bases at V and 1 base at J; junction bases unmatched: 14. The CDR3 here is CASSRMDASGTESYEQYF. The CDR3 DNA reads TGTGCCAGCAGCCGGATGGACGCTAGCGGGACGGAGTCCTACGAGCAGTACTTC.

This chain connects TRBV6-1 to TRBJ2-5; 13 nucleotides match TRBD2. The CDR3 sequence is 16 residues long. The ends lost 7 bases at V and 5 bases at J; junction bases unmatched: 10. Germline lookup yields CDR1 MNHNS and CDR2 SASEGT. CDR3 sequence reads: CASNLMTSGRMETQYF. CDR3 DNA sequence: TGTGCCAGCAACCTCATGACTAGCGGGAGGATGGAGACCCAGTACTTC.

The V call is TRBV19, the J call TRBJ2-1; 14 bases match TRBD2. V lost 4 bases and J lost 0; bases outside the gene matches: 8. The V gene's germline CDR1 is LNHDA and CDR2 SQIVND (reference sequence). The CDR3 spans 19 residues. The CDR3 is CASSTRLAGGSSSYNEQFF. The DNA of the CDR3 is TGTGCCAGTAGTACACGACTAGCGGGGGGGTCAAGCTCCTACAATGAGCAGTTCTTC.